This paragraph reports one TCR beta chain. Its antigen is unidentified. This record belongs to a study of T cell responses to AZD1222 COVID-19 vaccine. General observations from the study: As reported, nearly half of all spike-specific TCRs target variant regions that are unmutated.

Trimming took 1 base from V and 6 from J, leaving 13 bases between them. The CDR3 runs to 15 residues. Germline lookup yields CDR1 LGHDT and CDR2 YNNKEL (reference sequence). Libraries were prepared by immunoSEQ multiplex PCR; TCRdb keeps only in-frame clonotypes and omits some of them. This table has some 140,000 clones, roughly nine tenths appearing once. The specimen was peripheral blood, collected on day 0 of MenACWY control vaccination. The origin of this receptor is an adult in good health. The chain recombines TRBV3-1 (or the pseudogene TRBV3-2) with TRBJ1-5; D might be TRBD1 (5 bases). The CDR3 DNA reads TGTGCCAGCAGCCAAGGCGGGACTCGGGGTCAGCCCCAGCATTTT. Its translation: CASSQGGTRGQPQHF.